These 15 T cell receptor beta chains were sequenced from one sample in a study of blood T cell repertoires in COVID-19. Sequencing used immunoSEQ multiplex PCR; TCRdb keeps in-frame clones, though not all of them. Of around 230,000 clones listed, approximately 80% are singletons. Sequenced input: peripheral blood. These receptors were obtained from a man aged 40-55 years with acute or convalescent COVID-19.

The J gene is TRBJ2-1, the V gene TRBV6-2 or TRBV6-3; a weak D match, TRBD2 (6 bases). Trimming took off 6 bases at V and 0 bases at J, with 15 bases between the two ends. Germline lookup yields CDR1 MNHEY and CDR2 SVGEGT. This CDR3 is built from 16 residues. The CDR3 DNA reads as TGTGCCAGCAGCCCCAAGCGGGTTCTCTCCTACAATGAGCAGTTCTTC. Protein product: CASSPKRVLSYNEQFF.

The V gene is TRBV25-1, the J gene TRBJ2-1; D gene uncertain. Germline CDR1 MGHDK, CDR2 SYGVNS. Trimming cost V 0 bases and J 0 bases, with 15 bases left between them. This CDR3 has 18 amino acids. The CDR3 sequence is CASSEYTAASSSYNEQFF. The CDR3 nucleotides are TGTGCCAGCAGTGAATATACCGCGGCAAGCTCCTCCTACAATGAGCAGTTCTTC.

The chain combines TRBV25-1 with TRBJ2-7; 11 bases agree with TRBD2. Unmatched junction bases numbered 6, after V lost 1 base and J lost 7 bases. CDR1 and CDR2 from the germline V gene are MGHDK and SYGVNS. This CDR3 is built from 15 residues. CDR3 region: CASSESASGRYEQYF. The CDR3 DNA reads as TGTGCCAGCAGTGAATCGGCTAGCGGGAGGTATGAGCAGTACTTC.

This clone appeared once. CDR3 in amino acids: CASSFFGTSGSCYF. The DNA of the CDR3 is TGTGCCAGCAGCTTCTTCGGGACTAGCGGGAGTTGTTACTTC. This rearrangement joins TRBV11-2 to TRBJ2-7, with TRBD2 matching over 14 bases. After removal of 3 bases from V and 13 bases from J, the junction contained 8 bases not matched to a gene. The CDR3 length is 14 residues. Germline V gene data show CDR1 as SGHAT and CDR2 as FQNNGV.

This chain joins TRBV2 and TRBJ2-7; D is unresolved. The germline V and J ends were trimmed by 3 bases and 0 bases, with 9 bases remaining between them. The CDR3 sequence is 14 residues long. Germline V gene sequence: CDR1 SNHLY, CDR2 FYNNEI. The DNA of the CDR3 is TGTGCCAGCAGTGATTGGTCAGGCTCCTACGAGCAGTACTTC. Translating gives CASSDWSGSYEQYF.

The rearrangement links TRBV19 to TRBJ2-6, with a tentative D call TRBD2 (8 bases). The CDR3 runs to 16 residues. The germline V gene encodes CDR1 LNHDA and CDR2 SQIVND (reference sequence). V was pared by 10 bases and J by 4 bases, with 20 bases between. The CDR3 coding sequence is TGTGCCACCTCCCGGGAGGGGGCTAGGGGGGCCAACGTCCTGACTTTC. This gives the protein CATSREGARGANVLTF.

V usage is TRBV11-2 and J usage is TRBJ2-7, with D uncertain. Trimming removed 4 bases from V and 12 bases from J, with 13 bases in between. The CDR3 totals 11 residues. Germline V gene lookup returns CDR1 SGHAT and CDR2 FQNNGV. In DNA, the CDR3 is TGTGCCAGCAGCTCAGATACTGTCGGGTACTTC. Amino acids: CASSSDTVGYF.

This clone occurred once. This rearrangement joins TRBV4-2 to TRBJ2-7, with TRBD2 matching over 9 bases. The CDR3 extends over 16 amino acids. Per the germline V gene, CDR1 is LGHNA and CDR2 is YNFKEQ. With 5 bases clipped from V and 4 bases from J, the junction kept 12 bases outside the gene matches. The chain's CDR3 is CASSAYSGLAQYEQYF. In DNA form, the CDR3 reads TGTGCCAGCAGCGCATACTCGGGACTAGCTCAGTACGAGCAGTACTTC.

The chain combines TRBV19 with TRBJ1-6; D unclear. Per the germline V gene, CDR1 is LNHDA and CDR2 is SQIVND (reference sequence). The CDR3 covers 14 residues. V dropped 4 bases and J dropped 8 bases, with 12 bases sitting between them. The CDR3 here is CASSTRPSDSPLHF. CDR3 DNA sequence: TGTGCCAGTAGTACCCGCCCGTCGGATTCACCCCTCCACTTT. Full variable domain (missing parts from reference TRBV19 and TRBJ1-6): DGGITQSPKYLFRKEGQNVTLSCEQNLNHDAMYWYRQDPGQGLRLIYYSQIVNDFQKGDIAEGYSVSREKKESFPLTVTSAQKNPTAFYLCASSTRPSDSPLHFGNGTRLTVT.

The rearrangement links TRBV5-4 to TRBJ2-5; D is perhaps TRBD1 (6 bases). This CDR3 region has 13 residues. V was shortened by 3 bases and J by 5 bases, with 11 bases between the two germline ends. Germline loops: CDR1 SGHNT, CDR2 YYREEE (reference sequence). This chain's CDR3 is CASSSGAEETQYF. CDR3 bases: TGTGCCAGCAGCTCAGGGGCAGAGGAGACCCAGTACTTC.

This rearrangement joins TRBV5-4 to TRBJ2-1; 10 bases fit TRBD2. CDR1 is SGHNT, CDR2 YYREEE, per germline (reference sequence). This CDR3 region has 15 residues. The junction had 11 bases not matched to a gene; V was cut back by 5 bases and J by 9 bases. The CDR3 DNA sequence: TGTGCCAGCAGTCCTCCGGGACTAGCGTCGTTTGAGCAGTTCTTC. It specifies CASSPPGLASFEQFF.

J is TRBJ1-2 and V is TRBV6-1; TRBD1 aligns across 7 bases. In germline, CDR1 is MNHNS, CDR2 SASEGT. V trimming: 3 bases; J trimming: 5 bases; junction bases outside the gene matches: 6. This CDR3 is built from 14 residues. The CDR3: CASSEGRTGYGYTF. The CDR3 DNA reads as TGTGCCAGCAGTGAGGGGAGGACAGGTTATGGCTACACCTTC.

The gene calls are TRBV12-3 or TRBV12-4 and TRBJ2-2; D is ambiguous. Between the trimmed V and J ends, which lost 5 bases and 6 bases, there was a span of 10 bases. There are 13 residues in the CDR3. The chain's CDR3 is CASSVQNPGELFF. In DNA form, the CDR3 reads TGTGCCAGCAGTGTGCAGAATCCCGGGGAGCTGTTTTTT.

This clone was detected only a few times. The chain links TRBV21-1 to TRBJ1-3. TRBV21-1 is a known pseudogene. The CDR3 totals 15 residues. The CDR3 DNA is TGTGCCAGCAGCAAAACCGAGAGGGTTGGAAACACCATATATTTT. This codes for CASSKTERVGNTIYF.

The V call is TRBV7-2, the J call TRBJ1-2; 8 bases align to TRBD1. The CDR3 has 15 residues. Looked up from germline, CDR1 is SGHTA and CDR2 is FQGNSA. The V gene end was trimmed by 2 bases and the J gene end by 4 bases; junction bases not matched to a gene: 6. CDR3 DNA sequence: TGTGCCAGCAGCTTAAAACCGGGACAGGTCTATGGCTACACCTTC. As protein: CASSLKPGQVYGYTF.